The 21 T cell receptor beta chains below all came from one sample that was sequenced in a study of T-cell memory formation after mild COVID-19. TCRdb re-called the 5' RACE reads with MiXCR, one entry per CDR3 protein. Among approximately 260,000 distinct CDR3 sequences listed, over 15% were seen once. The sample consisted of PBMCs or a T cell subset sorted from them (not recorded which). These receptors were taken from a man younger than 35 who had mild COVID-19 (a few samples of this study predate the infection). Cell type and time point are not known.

CDR3 loop: CASSLDSVRANEQFF. CDR3 DNA sequence: TGTGCCAGCAGCTTAGATTCCGTCCGAGCTAATGAGCAGTTCTTC. The chain uses TRBV11-2 and TRBJ2-1; D is unclear. Per the germline V gene, CDR1 is SGHAT and CDR2 is FQNNGV. Trimming pared 0 bases from V and 7 bases from J, leaving 13 bases between. This CDR3 spans 15 amino acids.

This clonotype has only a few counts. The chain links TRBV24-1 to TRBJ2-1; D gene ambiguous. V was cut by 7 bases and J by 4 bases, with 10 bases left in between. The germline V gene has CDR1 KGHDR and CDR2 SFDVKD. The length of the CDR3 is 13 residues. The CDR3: CATRAHGYNEQFF. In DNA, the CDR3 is TGTGCCACCAGGGCCCACGGGTACAATGAGCAGTTCTTC.

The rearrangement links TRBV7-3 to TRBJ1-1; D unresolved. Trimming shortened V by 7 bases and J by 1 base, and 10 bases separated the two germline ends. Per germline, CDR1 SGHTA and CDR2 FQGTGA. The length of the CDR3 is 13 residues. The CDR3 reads CASKVQENTEAFF. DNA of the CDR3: TGTGCCAGCAAGGTCCAGGAGAACACTGAAGCTTTCTTT.

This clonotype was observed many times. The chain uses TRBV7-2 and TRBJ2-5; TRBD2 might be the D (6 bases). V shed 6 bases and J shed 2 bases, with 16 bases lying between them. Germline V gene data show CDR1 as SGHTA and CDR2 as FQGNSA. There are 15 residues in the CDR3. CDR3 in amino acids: CASSWAGTTQETQYF. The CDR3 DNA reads TGTGCCAGCAGTTGGGCGGGGACCACGCAAGAGACCCAGTACTTC.

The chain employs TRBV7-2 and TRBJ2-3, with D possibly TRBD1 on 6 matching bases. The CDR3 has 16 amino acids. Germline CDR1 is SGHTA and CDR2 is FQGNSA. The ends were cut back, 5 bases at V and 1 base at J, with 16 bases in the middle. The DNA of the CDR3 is TGTGCCAGCAGCCCCACACAGGGTGGCGGCACAGATACGCAGTATTTT. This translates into CASSPTQGGGTDTQYF.

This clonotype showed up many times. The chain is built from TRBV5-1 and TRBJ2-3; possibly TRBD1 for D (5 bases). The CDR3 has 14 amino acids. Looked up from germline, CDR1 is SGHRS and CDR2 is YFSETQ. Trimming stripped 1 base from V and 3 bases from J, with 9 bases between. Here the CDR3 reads CASSLSQGTDTQYF. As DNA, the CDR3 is TGCGCCAGCAGCTTGTCCCAGGGAACAGATACGCAGTATTTT.

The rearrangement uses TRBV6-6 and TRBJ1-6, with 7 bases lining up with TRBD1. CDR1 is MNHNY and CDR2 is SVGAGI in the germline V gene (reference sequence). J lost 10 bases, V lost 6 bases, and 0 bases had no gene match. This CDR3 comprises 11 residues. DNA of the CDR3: TGTGCCAGCAGGGGACAGTCACCCCTCCACTTT. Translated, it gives CASRGQSPLHF.

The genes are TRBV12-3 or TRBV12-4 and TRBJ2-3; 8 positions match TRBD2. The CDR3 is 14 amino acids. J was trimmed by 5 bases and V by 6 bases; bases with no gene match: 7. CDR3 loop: CASSSTSEIDTQYF. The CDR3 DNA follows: TGTGCCAGCAGCTCGACTAGCGAAATAGATACGCAGTATTTT.

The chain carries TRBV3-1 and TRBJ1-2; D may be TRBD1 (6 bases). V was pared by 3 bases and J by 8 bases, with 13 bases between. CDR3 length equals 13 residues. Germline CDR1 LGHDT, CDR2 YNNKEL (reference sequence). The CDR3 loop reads CASSQRGTRGYTF. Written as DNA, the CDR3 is TGTGCCAGCAGCCAGAGGGGGACACGCGGCTACACCTTC.

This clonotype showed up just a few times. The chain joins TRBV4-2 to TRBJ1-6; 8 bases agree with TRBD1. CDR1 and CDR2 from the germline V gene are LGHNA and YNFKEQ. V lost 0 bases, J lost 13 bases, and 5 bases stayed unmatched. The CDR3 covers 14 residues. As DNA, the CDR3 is TGTGCCAGCAGCCAAGAGGACAGGGCGATGCCCCTCCACTTT. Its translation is CASSQEDRAMPLHF.

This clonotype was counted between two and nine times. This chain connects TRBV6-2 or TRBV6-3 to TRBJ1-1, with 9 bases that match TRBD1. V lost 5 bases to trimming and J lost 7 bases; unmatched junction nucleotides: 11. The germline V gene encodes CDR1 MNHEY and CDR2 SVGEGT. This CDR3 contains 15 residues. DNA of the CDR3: TGTGCCAGCAGTCTCCTCCGACAGGGGGGGTTTGAAGCTTTCTTT. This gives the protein CASSLLRQGGFEAFF.

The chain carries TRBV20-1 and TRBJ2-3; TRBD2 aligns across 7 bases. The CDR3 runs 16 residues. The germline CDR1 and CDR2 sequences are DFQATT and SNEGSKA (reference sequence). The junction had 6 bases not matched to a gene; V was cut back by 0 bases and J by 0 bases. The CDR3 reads CSARDRGGGSTDTQYF. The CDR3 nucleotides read TGCAGTGCTAGAGATCGCGGCGGGGGTAGCACAGATACGCAGTATTTT.

CDR3 nucleotides: TGTGCCAGCAGCTCGAACGGGGGAAACTATGGCTACACCTTC. Protein product: CASSSNGGNYGYTF. The chain employs TRBV7-2 and TRBJ1-2, with D possibly matching TRBD1 (5 bases). V lost 4 bases, J lost 2 bases, and 11 bases lay in between. Germline V gives CDR1 SGHTA, CDR2 FQGNSA. The length of the CDR3 is 14 residues.

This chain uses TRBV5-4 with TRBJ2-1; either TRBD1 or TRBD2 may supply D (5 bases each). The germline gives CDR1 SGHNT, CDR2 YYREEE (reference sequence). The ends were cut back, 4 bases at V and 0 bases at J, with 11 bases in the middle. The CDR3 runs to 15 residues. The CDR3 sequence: CASSRGETSYNEQFF. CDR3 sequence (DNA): TGTGCCAGCAGCCGAGGGGAAACCTCCTACAATGAGCAGTTCTTC.

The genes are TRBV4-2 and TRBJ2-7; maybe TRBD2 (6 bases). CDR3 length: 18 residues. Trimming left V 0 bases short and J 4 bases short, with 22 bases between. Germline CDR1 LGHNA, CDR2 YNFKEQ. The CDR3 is CASSQDRVTDSAGYEQYF. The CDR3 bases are TGTGCCAGCAGCCAAGATAGGGTCACGGACTCCGCGGGATACGAGCAGTACTTC.

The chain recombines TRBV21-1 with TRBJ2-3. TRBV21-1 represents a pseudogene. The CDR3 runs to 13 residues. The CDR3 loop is CASSRSSTDTQYF. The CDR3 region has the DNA TGTGCCAGCAGCAGGAGTAGCACAGATACGCAGTATTTT.

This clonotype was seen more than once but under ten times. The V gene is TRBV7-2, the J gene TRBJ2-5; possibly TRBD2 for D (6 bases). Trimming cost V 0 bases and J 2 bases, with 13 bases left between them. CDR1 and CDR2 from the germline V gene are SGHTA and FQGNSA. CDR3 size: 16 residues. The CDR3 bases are TGTGCCAGCAGCTTAGCGGGGGGAAACGTACAAGAGACCCAGTACTTC. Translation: CASSLAGGNVQETQYF.

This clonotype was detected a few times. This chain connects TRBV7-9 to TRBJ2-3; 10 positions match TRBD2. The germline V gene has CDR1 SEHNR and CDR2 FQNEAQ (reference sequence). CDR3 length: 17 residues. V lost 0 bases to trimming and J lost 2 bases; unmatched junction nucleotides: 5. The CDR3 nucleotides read TGTGCCAGCAGCTTAGCGCCTAGCGGGGGATACACAGATACGCAGTATTTT. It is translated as CASSLAPSGGYTDTQYF.

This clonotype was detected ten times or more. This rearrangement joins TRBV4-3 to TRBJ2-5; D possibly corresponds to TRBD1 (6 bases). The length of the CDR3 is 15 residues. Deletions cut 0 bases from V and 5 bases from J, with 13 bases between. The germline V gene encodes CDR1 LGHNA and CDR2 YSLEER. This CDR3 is CASSQEMWQGETQYF. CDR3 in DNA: TGCGCCAGCAGCCAAGAGATGTGGCAGGGGGAGACCCAGTACTTC.

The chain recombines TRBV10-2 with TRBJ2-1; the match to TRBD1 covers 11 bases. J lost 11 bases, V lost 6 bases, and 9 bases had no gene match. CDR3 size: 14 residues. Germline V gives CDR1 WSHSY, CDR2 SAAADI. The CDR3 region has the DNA TGCGCCAGCAGCGAATATTCGGACAGGGGGCAGCAGTTCTTC. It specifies CASSEYSDRGQQFF.

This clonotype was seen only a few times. The chain's CDR3 is CASSESRATAGETQYF. DNA for the CDR3: TGTGCCAGCAGTGAATCTCGTGCAACCGCCGGAGAGACCCAGTACTTC. J is TRBJ2-5 and V is TRBV2; D is undetermined. Germline V CDR1 and CDR2: SNHLY, FYNNEI. The CDR3 length is 16 residues. The germline V and J ends were trimmed by 2 bases and 4 bases, with 17 bases remaining between them.